The entry below gives a single TCR beta chain sequence along with its context. Antigen unknown. This record belongs to a study of blood T cell dynamics during melanoma immunotherapy. About the research overall: Metastatic melanoma patients received first-line pembrolizumab or nivolumab plus ipilimumab.

Clones were sequenced by immunoSEQ multiplex PCR, and TCRdb holds only the in-frame ones, with some missing. In the table there are about 6,000 clones, around four fifths of which are singletons. CDR1 and CDR2 (germline): SGHTA, FQGNSA. V was clipped by 1 base and J by 7 bases, with 17 bases between them. This CDR3 is 16 amino acids long. Time point specified: week 3, after first cycle of checkpoint inhibitor. No patient had earlier systemic cancer treatment, concurrent immunosuppressants, or another active cancer. Study-wide points: At W3, later disease-control patients showed bifurcated PBMC repertoire changes, unlike progressors.

This TCR derives from a human donor with melanoma. V and J are TRBV7-2 and TRBJ1-5, with D unclear. This specimen consisted of blood, obtained from a patient treated with checkpoint blockade. For the CDR3, the DNA is TGTGCCAGCAGCTTAGTTGAGGCAGCGGTAGCGCAGCCCCAGCATTTT. Translated: CASSLVEAAVAQPQHF.